Sequencing of this T cell receptor beta chain was carried out in a study of control samples from healthy donors and cancer patients (dated by TCRdb to 2019 to 2021). Comments on this clone: Its antigen is currently not known. No clone much larger than this one lies a single base away; base qualities are absent.

The library was made by the immunoSEQ multiplex PCR assay. The clones in this table, taken by TCRdb from immuneACCESS, are in-frame only. Not every clone is retained; where verified, under half of the shortfall comes from an unresolved V gene, and the cause of the rest is unknown. Recorded for this sample are tens of thousands of clones; roughly 84% of them occurred a single time. The top ten clonotypes cover roughly 28% of the sample. The CDR3 runs 13 amino acids, cysteine and phenylalanine included. Only the CDR3 region is kept as DNA, spanning 39 bases read in frame from base 1. V drops 9 bases and J drops 0 bases, leaving 12 bases in between. Sequences MNHEY (CDR1) and SVGAGI (CDR2) are obtained from the germline V gene.

The sample was blood. The sequence was collected from a man between 50 and 59 years old in good health. The chain is encoded by TRBV6-5 joined to TRBJ2-7; the D gene is perhaps TRBD1, on 6 matching bases. The base sequence is TGTGCCAGTAGAGGGGACAACTCCTACGAGCAGTACTTC. Its translation reads: CASRGDNSYEQYF.